This record covers a single TCR beta chain. Its antigen has not been determined. No base quality values were provided; no much bigger clone lies one nucleotide off. Library generation was performed with the immunoSEQ multiplex PCR assay. A mixture of 60 forward primers for TCR Vbeta segments and 13 reverse primers for TCR Jbeta segments was used in the multiplex PCR. A multiplex PCR assay on genomic DNA amplified the CDR3 region of rearranged TCR beta genes. The Illumina HiSeq System was used to sequence the amplified TCR beta libraries as 87-base-pair reads. Turning to the authors' computational methods: In a later analysis, some 80 million unique TCR beta chains were counted across the approximately 670 repertoires, and approximately 11 million of these chains were shared by at least two donors. A nearest-neighbor algorithm error-corrected the raw reads and collapsed the reads into unique sequences, merging closely related sequences to remove PCR and sequencing errors. CDR3 sequences were aligned to IMGT reference sequences to assign V, D and J gene segments. For a sequence to be retained, a match of at least six nucleotides to both a V gene segment and a J gene segment was required. Rearrangements were classified as productive when the CDR3 lacked stop codons and remained in frame with V and J, and all other rearrangements were classified as non-productive. Following IMGT convention, CDR3 was defined as the stretch from the second conserved V-encoded cysteine to the conserved J-encoded phenylalanine. The earlier analysis of 500 to 600 of the donors excluded sequences that lacked an unambiguous match to a single V gene segment. An earlier analysis of a few hundred of the donors called V segments functional above 56.7% productive rearrangements and segregating when the between-donor standard deviation exceeded 5%. A statistical classification framework was built for diagnosing cytomegalovirus status from the catalog of TCR beta chain sequences. A later analysis assigned V and J genes by comparing TCR nucleotide sequences with IMGT/GENE-DB human TR gene sequences. The TCRdist pipeline was used in a later analysis to assign CDR3 sequences and most-parsimonious VDJ recombination scenarios. In a later analysis, each TCR beta chain was defined by its CDR3 amino acid sequence together with its V-gene family, and reads lacking a unique V-gene family were excluded. To address suspected cross-contamination and a sequencing artifact, a later analysis removed roughly 580 highly shared, low-generation-probability nucleotide sequences. For each public chain, a later analysis derived a clonal expansion index from normalized ranks of inferred template counts within each repertoire. In a later analysis, generation probabilities were computed using a VDJ recombination model fitted to out-of-frame rearrangements, and the results were checked against IGoR. In a later analysis, TCR-TCR, TCR-HLA and TCR-CMV co-occurrence was scored with hypergeometric tests, and a repertoire-size bias correction was applied to TCR pairs. To estimate false discovery rates, a later analysis permuted the HLA or CMV assignments 20 times. In a later analysis, co-occurring TCRs were grouped with DBSCAN, and TCRdist sequence similarity was added when clustering was performed within HLA-allele-positive subsets. Repertoires with fewer than 30,000 or more than 120,000 public chains were left out of co-occurrence clustering, as were about 5 repertoires with anomalous nucleotide sharing. The table comes from immuneACCESS by way of TCRdb, which keeps in-frame sequences with V and J called. Part of the clones is missing from these tables; in studies checked, under half for an unresolved V gene and the rest for unknown reasons. The V and J calls and clone size come from that table; D and trimming were worked out from the DNA. Counted in this sample were 100,000 to 150,000 clones; about 74% of them appeared once. The top ten hold over 0.8% of the sample.

In total, approximately 610 healthy bone marrow donors made up the cohort. At the time of sampling, all cohort members were nominally healthy, though unrecorded immune exposures were likely present. The donor was CMV seronegative and was included in the group of 352 seronegative cohort members. A peripheral blood sample was provided by each donor, and peripheral blood mononuclear cells were used for TCR beta sequencing. The Qiagen DNeasy Blood Extraction Kit was used to extract genomic DNA from the blood cell samples. The data originate from a study of cytomegalovirus exposure and HLA in healthy donors listed by TCRdb under 2017. Turning to the overall study: An earlier analysis of roughly 630 of the donors reported 250 to 350 Gb of sequence data and around 110 million unique TCR beta sequences from 150 million to 200 million T cells. Among the approximately 400 genotyped donors, 75% to 90% belonged to the genetic ancestry cluster associated with self-reported Caucasian donors. Along with the approximately 650-subject first cohort, a separate validation cohort of approximately 110 different subjects was used. To predict cytomegalovirus infection status, the study brought together high-throughput TCR immunosequencing, statistical association of individual TCRs with disease status, and machine learning. To decide whether each TCR beta V gene segment behaved as functional or pseudogenic, an earlier analysis of over 500 of the donors relied on high-throughput TCR beta sequencing. Class I and class II HLA loci were covered by the typing at four-digit resolution. To study patterns of TCR occurrence, a later analysis re-analyzed previously published TCR beta repertoires from 700 or so donors and added high-resolution HLA genotyping. A later genetic analysis used genome-wide SNP genotypes for about 65% of the 666 donors, treating that subset as a discovery cohort. The T cell repertoires of 670 or so subjects were profiled by immunosequencing and related to cytomegalovirus serostatus. The number of typed donors differed by locus: roughly 629-640 for A, B, C, DRB1 and DQB1; about 520 for DQA1; approximately 600 for DPA1; and roughly 450 for DPB1. Donor age, sex, ethnicity and CMV serostatus were compiled together with the repertoire data. In the later analysis, no new phenotypic data were used to find candidate immune exposures; instead, reliance was placed on TCR beta sequences and their occurrence across donors. Every discovery cohort repertoire had been produced on one sequencing platform. The study was designed to test whether signatures of past pathogen exposure could be identified by cataloging public T cell receptors. An early release covering 500 to 750 HLA-typed donors comprised about 300 gigabases of sequencing data and about 90 million unique TCR sequences. Among approximately 370 genotyped donors of the cohort, an average of around 220,000 unique TCR beta nucleotide sequences was sequenced per donor, of which roughly 18% were non-productive. Several DR-DQ haplotypes were handled as single units for association and clustering, since linkage in the cohort was strong. The investigation overall reported the following: It was suggested by the authors that the approach could potentially be generalized to other disease states and immunological phenotypes. According to a later analysis, TCR association rates differed among HLA loci, with DRB1 alleles showing the most associated TCRs and HLA-C alleles showing the fewest. Because counts were too low, fewer than 20 rarely observed V segments, including chromosome 9 orphons, were excluded from the earlier analysis of 500 to 700 of the donors. The only immune exposure information available for the cohort was CMV serostatus. Because HLA typing was unavailable for some donors at each locus, only the typed subset was used in association tests. This cohort had only TCR beta chains sequenced, and the lack of alpha or paired-chain data limited which features could be detected. A later analysis found that HLA-associated TCR beta chains were more clonally expanded and had lower generation probabilities than equally common non-associated chains. In a later genetic analysis, a missense DCLRE1C variant was associated with V-gene and J-gene trimming of TCR beta chains, and the association was replicated in an independent cohort. Linkage disequilibrium might explain the correlated functional status among segregating V segments, but an unknown experimental factor could not be ruled out. A few of the identified cytomegalovirus-associated TCR beta chains were confirmed in vitro to be specific for cytomegalovirus antigens. A later genetic analysis reported fewer N-insertions in productive TCRs among donors in an Asian-associated ancestry cluster than the roughly 690-donor mean. Presence/absence analyses assumed roughly uniform sequencing depth across donors, an assumption that may not hold. While some public TCRs were present in many individuals, most TCR sequences turned up only very rarely across donors. The sequencing pipeline was judged likely to have produced a cluster of highly shared sequence variants as a technical artifact. According to a later analysis, most CMV-associated TCR beta chains appeared to be HLA-restricted, and the HLA associations seemed to be driven largely by CMV exposure. In the study, around 160 TCR beta chains were listed as associated with cytomegalovirus. A further reported finding was that TCR beta sequences accurately predicted the HLA-A and HLA-B alleles for most subjects in the first cohort. In an earlier analysis of about 550 of the donors, most TCR beta V segments were observed in productive rearrangements about 90% or about 30% of the time, broadly matching IMGT annotations. Specific HLA alleles were associated with about 17,000 TCR beta sequences at a false discovery rate of 0.05 in a later analysis. In both the original and validation cohorts, the classifier was reported to diagnose cytomegalovirus status with high specificity and sensitivity. A later analysis reported that several top co-occurrence clusters appeared linked to parvovirus B19, influenza, CMV and Epstein-Barr virus. Some IMGT-functional V segments, including TRBV6-2 and TRBV6-3, could not be told apart with the 87-base-pair reads, so those segments were excluded. Strong co-occurrence of HLA alleles, especially DR and DQ, made assigning TCR associations to individual alleles difficult.

V and J are trimmed by 6 bases and 2 bases, and the gene matches miss 5 bases of the junction. Measured from the cysteine to the phenylalanine, the CDR3 is 14 residues long. Kept here is only the CDR3 DNA, which spans 42 bases and is read in frame from base 1. The germline V gene gives CDR1 as SNHLY and CDR2 as FYNNEI. The sequenced sample was PBMCs. This TCR was recovered from a woman between 55 and 75 years old in good health and CMV-seronegative. The chain is encoded by TRBV2 joined to TRBJ2-7, with 9 middle bases fitting TRBD1. The CDR3 region has the sequence CASRGGQGPYEQYF. The DNA is TGTGCCAGCAGGGGGGGACAGGGCCCCTACGAGCAGTACTTC.